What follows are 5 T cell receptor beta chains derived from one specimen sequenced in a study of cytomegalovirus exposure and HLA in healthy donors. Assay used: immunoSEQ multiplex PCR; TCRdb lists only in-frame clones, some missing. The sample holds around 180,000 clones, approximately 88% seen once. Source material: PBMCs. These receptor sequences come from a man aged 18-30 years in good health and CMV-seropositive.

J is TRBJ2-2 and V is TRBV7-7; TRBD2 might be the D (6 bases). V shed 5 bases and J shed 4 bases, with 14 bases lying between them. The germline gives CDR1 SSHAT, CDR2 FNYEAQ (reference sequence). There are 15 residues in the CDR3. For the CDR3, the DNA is TGTGCCAGCAGCCCCCTAGTGGGAGGCACCGGGGAGCTGTTTTTT. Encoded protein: CASSPLVGGTGELFF.

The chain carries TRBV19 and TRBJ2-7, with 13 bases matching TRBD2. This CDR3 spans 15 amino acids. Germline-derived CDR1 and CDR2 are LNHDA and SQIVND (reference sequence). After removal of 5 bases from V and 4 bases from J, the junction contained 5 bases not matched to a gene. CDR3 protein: CASSVTSGRGYEQYF. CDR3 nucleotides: TGTGCCAGTAGTGTTACTAGCGGGAGGGGATACGAGCAGTACTTC.

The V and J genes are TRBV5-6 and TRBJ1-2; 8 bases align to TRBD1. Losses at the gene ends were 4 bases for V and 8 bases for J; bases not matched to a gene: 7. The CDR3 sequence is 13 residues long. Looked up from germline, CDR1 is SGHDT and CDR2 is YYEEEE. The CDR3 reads CASSPRQGRGYTF. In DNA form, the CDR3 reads TGTGCCAGCAGCCCTCGACAGGGGAGAGGCTACACCTTC.

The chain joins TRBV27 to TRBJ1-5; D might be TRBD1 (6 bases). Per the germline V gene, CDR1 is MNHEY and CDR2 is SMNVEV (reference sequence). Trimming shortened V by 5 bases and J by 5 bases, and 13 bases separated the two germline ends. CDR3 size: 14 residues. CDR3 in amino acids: CASSINRVDQPQHF. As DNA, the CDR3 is TGTGCCAGCAGTATCAACAGGGTGGATCAGCCCCAGCATTTT.

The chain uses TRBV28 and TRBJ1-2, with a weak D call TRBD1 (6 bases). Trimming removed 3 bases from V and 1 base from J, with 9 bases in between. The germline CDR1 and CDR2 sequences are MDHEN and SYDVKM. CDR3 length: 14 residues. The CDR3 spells CASSFADSNYGYTF. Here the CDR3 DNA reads TGTGCCAGCAGTTTTGCGGACAGTAACTATGGCTACACCTTC.